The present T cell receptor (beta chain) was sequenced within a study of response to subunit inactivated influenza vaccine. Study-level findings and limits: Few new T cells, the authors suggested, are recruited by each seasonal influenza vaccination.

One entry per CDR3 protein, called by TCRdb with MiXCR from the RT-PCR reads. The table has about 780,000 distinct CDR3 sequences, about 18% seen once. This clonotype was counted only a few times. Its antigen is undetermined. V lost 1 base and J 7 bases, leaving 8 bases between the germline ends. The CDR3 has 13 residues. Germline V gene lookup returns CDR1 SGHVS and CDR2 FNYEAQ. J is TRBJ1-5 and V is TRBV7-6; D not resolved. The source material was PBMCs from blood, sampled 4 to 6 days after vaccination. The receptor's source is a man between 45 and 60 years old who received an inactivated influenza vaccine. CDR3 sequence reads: CASSLDQLQPQHF. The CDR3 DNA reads TGTGCCAGCAGCTTAGATCAATTACAGCCCCAGCATTTT.